A selection of T cell receptor beta chains follows, all from one sample in a study of blood T cell repertoires in COVID-19. The assay was immunoSEQ multiplex PCR, and TCRdb's table has in-frame clones only and misses some. Among tens of thousands of clones listed, 70% to 90% were seen once. Sequencing was carried out using peripheral blood. The receptors stem from a woman older than 75 with active or convalescent COVID-19. The CDR3 runs from the conserved cysteine through the conserved F or W. D genes are given only for firm matches. Size values are once, few and many counts, or a class for expanded clones, and some rows have none.

cdr3_aa	cdr3_nt	d_call	cdr3_length	clone_size	v_call	j_call
CAIKPGQGHYEQYF	TGTGCCATCAAACCGGGACAGGGTCACTACGAGCAGTACTTC	TRBD1	14	NA	TRBV10-3	TRBJ2-7
CASSYSTGYGEKLFF	TGTGCCAGCAGTTACTCGACCGGGTATGGTGAAAAACTGTTTTTT	NA	15	NA	TRBV6-6	TRBJ1-4
CASSPPTDRYGYTF	TGTGCCAGCTCACCACCTACAGATCGCTATGGCTACACCTTC	NA	14	NA	TRBV18	TRBJ1-2
CASNQGGAPGANVLTF	TGTGCCAGCAACCAAGGTGGGGCGCCTGGGGCCAACGTCCTGACTTTC	NA	16	NA	TRBV28	TRBJ2-6
CASSWGQGPYEQYF	TGTGCCAGCAGTTGGGGACAGGGCCCCTACGAGCAGTACTTC	TRBD1	14	NA	TRBV6-2/TRBV6-3	TRBJ2-7
CASSTPSSGTKGEKLFF	TGTGCCAGCAGCACACCCTCTTCCGGGACAAAAGGGGAAAAACTGTTTTTT	NA	17	NA	TRBV21-1	TRBJ1-4
CASSQEGQGAGNTIYF	TGCGCCAGCAGCCAAGAGGGACAGGGGGCAGGAAACACCATATATTTT	TRBD1	16	NA	TRBV4-3	TRBJ1-3
CASSYSGENQPQHF	TGTGCCAGCTCATACTCGGGGGAAAATCAGCCCCAGCATTTT	NA	14	few	TRBV18	TRBJ1-5
CASSLLAMNTEAFF	TGTGCCAGCAGTCTTCTGGCCATGAACACTGAAGCTTTCTTT	NA	14	NA	TRBV28	TRBJ1-1
CASSRRDTTYEQYF	TGTGCCAGCAGCAGAAGGGACACGACCTACGAGCAGTACTTC	NA	14	NA	TRBV5-6	TRBJ2-7
CASSVTGHPSYEQYF	TGTGCCAGCAGCGTTACGGGACACCCCTCCTACGAGCAGTACTTC	NA	15	NA	TRBV27	TRBJ2-7
CASISTNRVGEAFF	TGTGCCAGCATATCCACAAACAGGGTGGGTGAAGCTTTCTTT	NA	14	NA	TRBV27	TRBJ1-1
CASTGGFDGYTF	TGTGCCAGTACAGGGGGCTTCGATGGCTACACCTTC	TRBD1	12	NA	TRBV28	TRBJ1-2
CASSPGLAAQETQYF	TGTGCCAGCAGCCCCGGACTAGCGGCCCAAGAGACCCAGTACTTC	TRBD2	15	once	TRBV3-1/TRBV3-2	TRBJ2-5
CASSVIGLAGDNEQFF	TGTGCCAGCAGTGTCATCGGACTAGCGGGGGACAATGAGCAGTTCTTC	TRBD2	16	NA	TRBV28	TRBJ2-1
CASSPGTGKGYTF	TGTGCCAGCAGTCCGGGGACAGGGAAGGGCTACACCTTC	TRBD1	13	NA	TRBV27	TRBJ1-2
CASGLVLGLSSYNEQFF	TGTGCTAGTGGTTTGGTATTGGGACTCAGCTCCTACAATGAGCAGTTCTTC	NA	17	NA	TRBV12-5	TRBJ2-1
CASSLRQGAKEKLFF	TGTGCCAGCAGCTTAAGACAGGGGGCAAAAGAAAAACTGTTTTTT	TRBD1	15	once	TRBV7-9	TRBJ1-4
CASNPSGQGGQPQHF	TGTGCCAGCAATCCCTCCGGACAGGGCGGACAGCCCCAGCATTTT	TRBD1	15	NA	TRBV27	TRBJ1-5
CATSQQGIRSTGELFF	TGTGCCACCAGTCAGCAGGGAATAAGGAGCACCGGGGAGCTGTTTTTT	NA	16	NA	TRBV24-1	TRBJ2-2
CASKLGGGAKNIQYF	TGTGCCAGCAAGCTGGGAGGGGGGGCCAAAAACATTCAGTACTTC	NA	15	NA	TRBV2	TRBJ2-4
CASRRWGTGGYF	TGTGCCAGCAGAAGATGGGGGACGGGAGGGTATTTT	NA	12	NA	TRBV28	TRBJ1-5
CASSHLRGGINGYTF	TGCGCCAGCAGCCATTTGAGAGGGGGAATTAATGGCTACACCTTC	NA	15	once	TRBV4-3	TRBJ1-2
CASRGLAGGNTQYF	TGTGCCAGCAGGGGACTAGCGGGAGGAAATACGCAGTATTTT	TRBD2	14	NA	TRBV2	TRBJ2-3
CASSLGQGVMETQYF	TGTGCCAGCAGCTTAGGCCAGGGGGTCATGGAGACCCAGTACTTC	TRBD1	15	few	TRBV7-9	TRBJ2-5
CASSLAGRGNTEAFF	TGTGCCAGCAGCTTAGCAGGACGGGGTAACACTGAAGCTTTCTTT	NA	15	NA	TRBV7-2	TRBJ1-1
CASRGLAGDTQYF	TGTGCCAGCAGAGGACTAGCGGGGGATACGCAGTATTTT	TRBD2	13	NA	TRBV9	TRBJ2-3
CASSPRAGYGYTF	TGTGCCAGCAGCCCCCGCGCAGGCTATGGCTACACCTTC	NA	13	NA	TRBV9	TRBJ1-2
CASSINSPGGNQPQHF	TGTGCCAGTAGCATTAATTCTCCAGGGGGCAATCAGCCCCAGCATTTT	NA	16	NA	TRBV19	TRBJ1-5
CASSLSGRGTDTQYF	TGTGCCAGCAGCTTAAGCGGGAGAGGCACAGATACGCAGTATTTT	TRBD2	15	NA	TRBV11-2	TRBJ2-3
CATSRTSGWGDTQYF	TGTGCCACCAGCCGGACTAGCGGGTGGGGAGATACGCAGTATTTT	TRBD2	15	few	TRBV24-1	TRBJ2-3
CASSLYDRAGEAFF	TGTGCCAGCAGCCTATACGACAGGGCGGGTGAAGCTTTCTTT	TRBD1	14	few	TRBV7-6	TRBJ1-1
CASRGQGVNGELFF	TGTGCCAGCAGAGGACAGGGGGTAAACGGGGAGCTGTTTTTT	TRBD1	14	NA	TRBV27	TRBJ2-2
CASSLGTSGGPQFF	TGTGCCAGCAGCCTCGGGACTAGCGGGGGCCCGCAGTTCTTC	TRBD2	14	once	TRBV3-1/TRBV3-2	TRBJ2-1
CASSESLAGRYNEQFF	TGTGCCAGCAGTGAATCCCTAGCGGGGAGGTACAATGAGCAGTTCTTC	TRBD2	16	NA	TRBV25-1	TRBJ2-1
CASSLGLAGGLNEQFF	TGTGCCAGCAGCTTAGGACTAGCGGGAGGACTCAATGAGCAGTTCTTC	TRBD2	16	NA	TRBV11-2	TRBJ2-1
CASSPMRDSRAYNSPLHF	TGTGCCAGCAGTCCGATGCGGGACTCCAGGGCGTATAATTCACCCCTCCACTTT	NA	18	NA	TRBV28	TRBJ1-6
CASRNRDRKHEQYF	TGTGCCAGCAGGAATCGGGACAGGAAGCACGAGCAGTACTTC	TRBD1	14	NA	TRBV2	TRBJ2-7
CASSLTNPNTGELFF	TGCGCCAGCAGCTTGACTAACCCGAACACCGGGGAGCTGTTTTTT	NA	15	NA	TRBV5-1	TRBJ2-2
CASSPTGGATNSPLHF	TGCGCCAGCAGCCCGACAGGGGGCGCGACTAATTCACCCCTCCACTTT	TRBD1	16	NA	TRBV5-1	TRBJ1-6
CASSPPSSGGYNEQFF	TGTGCCAGCTCACCACCTAGTAGCGGGGGGTATAATGAGCAGTTCTTC	TRBD2	16	once	TRBV18	TRBJ2-1